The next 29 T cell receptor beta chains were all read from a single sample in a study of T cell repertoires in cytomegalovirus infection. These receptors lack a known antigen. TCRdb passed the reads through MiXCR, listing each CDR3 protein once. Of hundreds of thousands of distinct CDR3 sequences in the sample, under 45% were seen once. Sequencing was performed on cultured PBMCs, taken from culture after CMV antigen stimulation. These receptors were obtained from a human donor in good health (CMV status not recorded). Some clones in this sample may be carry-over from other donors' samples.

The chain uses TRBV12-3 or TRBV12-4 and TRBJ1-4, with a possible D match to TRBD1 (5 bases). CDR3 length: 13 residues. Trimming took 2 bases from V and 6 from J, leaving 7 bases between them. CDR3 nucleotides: TGTGCCAGCAGTTTATGGGGCGATGAAAAACTGTTTTTT. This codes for CASSLWGDEKLFF.

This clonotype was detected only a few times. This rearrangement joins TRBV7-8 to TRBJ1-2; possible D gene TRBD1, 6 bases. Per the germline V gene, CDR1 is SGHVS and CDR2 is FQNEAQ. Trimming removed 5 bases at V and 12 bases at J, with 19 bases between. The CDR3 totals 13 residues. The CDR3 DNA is TGTGCCAGCAGCCCGATCTTACAGGGATCCCACACCTTC. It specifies CASSPILQGSHTF.

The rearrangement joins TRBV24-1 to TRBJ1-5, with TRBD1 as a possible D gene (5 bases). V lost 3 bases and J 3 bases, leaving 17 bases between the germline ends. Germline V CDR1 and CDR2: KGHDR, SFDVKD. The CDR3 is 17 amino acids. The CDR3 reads CATSDPTRQSFNQPQHF. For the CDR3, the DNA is TGTGCCACCAGTGATCCTACCCGACAGAGTTTCAATCAGCCCCAGCATTTT.

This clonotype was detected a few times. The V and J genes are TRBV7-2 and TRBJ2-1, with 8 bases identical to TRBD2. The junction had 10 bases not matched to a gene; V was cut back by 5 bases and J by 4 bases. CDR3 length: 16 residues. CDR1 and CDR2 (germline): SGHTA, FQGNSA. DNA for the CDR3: TGTGCCAGCAGCCCCCTAAGCGGGAGTCGGTACAATGAGCAGTTCTTC. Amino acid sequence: CASSPLSGSRYNEQFF. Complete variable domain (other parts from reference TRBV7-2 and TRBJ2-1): GAGVSQSPSNKVTEKGKDVELRCDPISGHTALYWYRQSLGQGLEFLIYFQGNSAPDKSGLPSDRFSAERTGGSVSTLTIQRTQQEDSAVYLCASSPLSGSRYNEQFFGPGTRLTVL.

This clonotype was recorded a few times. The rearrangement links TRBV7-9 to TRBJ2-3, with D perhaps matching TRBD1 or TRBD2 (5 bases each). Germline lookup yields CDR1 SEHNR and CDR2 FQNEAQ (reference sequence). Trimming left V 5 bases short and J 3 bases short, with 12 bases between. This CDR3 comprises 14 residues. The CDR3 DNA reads TGTGCCAGCAGCCGGGTCGAGGGGACAGATACGCAGTATTTT. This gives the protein CASSRVEGTDTQYF.

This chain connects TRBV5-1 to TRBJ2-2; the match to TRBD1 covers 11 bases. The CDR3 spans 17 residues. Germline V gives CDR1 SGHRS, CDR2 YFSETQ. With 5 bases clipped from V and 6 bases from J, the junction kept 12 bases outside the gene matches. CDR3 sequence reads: CASRTSDRGRSAGELFF. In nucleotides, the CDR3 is TGCGCCAGCAGAACCTCGGACAGGGGGCGATCCGCCGGGGAGCTGTTTTTT.

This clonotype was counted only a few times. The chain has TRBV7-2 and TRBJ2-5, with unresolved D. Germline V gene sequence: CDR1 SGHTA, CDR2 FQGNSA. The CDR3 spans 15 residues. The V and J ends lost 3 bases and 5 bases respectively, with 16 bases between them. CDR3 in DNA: TGTGCCAGCAGCTTGAGGAGTCAGGATTGGGAGACCCAGTACTTC. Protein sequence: CASSLRSQDWETQYF.

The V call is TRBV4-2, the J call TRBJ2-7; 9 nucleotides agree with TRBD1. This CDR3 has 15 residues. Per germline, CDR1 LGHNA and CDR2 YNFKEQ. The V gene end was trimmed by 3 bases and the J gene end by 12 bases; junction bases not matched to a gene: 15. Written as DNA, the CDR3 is TGTGCCAGCAGCCAGGCCCAGGGACAGGGTGCTCGGCCGTACTTC. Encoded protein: CASSQAQGQGARPYF.

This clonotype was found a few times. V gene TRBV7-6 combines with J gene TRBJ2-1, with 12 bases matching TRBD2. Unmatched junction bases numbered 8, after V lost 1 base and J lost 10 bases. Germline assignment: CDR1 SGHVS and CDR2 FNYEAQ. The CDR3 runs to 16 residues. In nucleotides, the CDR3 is TGTGCCAGCAGCTTAGGGGCTACGGGACTAGCGGGCGAGCAGTTCTTC. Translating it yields CASSLGATGLAGEQFF. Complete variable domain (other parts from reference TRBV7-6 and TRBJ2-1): GAGVSQSPRYKVTKRGQDVALRCDPISGHVSLYWYRQALGQGPEFLTYFNYEAQQDKSGLPNDRFSAERPEGSISTLTIQRTEQRDSAMYRCASSLGATGLAGEQFFGPGTRLTVL.

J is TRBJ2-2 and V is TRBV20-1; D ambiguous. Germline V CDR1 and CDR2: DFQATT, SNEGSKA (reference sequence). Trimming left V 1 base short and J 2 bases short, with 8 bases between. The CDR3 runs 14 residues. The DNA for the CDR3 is TGCAGTGCTAGAGGCAACCAAAACACCGGGGAGCTGTTTTTT. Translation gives CSARGNQNTGELFF.

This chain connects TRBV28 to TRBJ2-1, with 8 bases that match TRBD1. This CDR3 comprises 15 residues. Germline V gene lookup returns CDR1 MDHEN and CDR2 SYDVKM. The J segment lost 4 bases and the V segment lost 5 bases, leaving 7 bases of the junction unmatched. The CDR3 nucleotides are TGTGCCAGCAGTCCAGGGACAGGTGATTACAATGAGCAGTTCTTC. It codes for CASSPGTGDYNEQFF.

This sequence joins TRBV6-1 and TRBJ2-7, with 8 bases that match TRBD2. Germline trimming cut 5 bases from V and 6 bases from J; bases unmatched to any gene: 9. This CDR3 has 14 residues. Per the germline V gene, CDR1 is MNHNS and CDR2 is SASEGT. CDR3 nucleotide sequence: TGTGCCAGCAGTTCTCGGGGGGGCGAGGGCGAGCAGTACTTC. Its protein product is CASSSRGGEGEQYF.

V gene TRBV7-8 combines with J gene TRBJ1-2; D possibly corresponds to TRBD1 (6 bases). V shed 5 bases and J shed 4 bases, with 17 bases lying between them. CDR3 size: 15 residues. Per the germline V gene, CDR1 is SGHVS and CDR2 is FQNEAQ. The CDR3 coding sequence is TGTGCCAGCAGCACAAGAGGACAGCTCGCCTATGGCTACACCTTC. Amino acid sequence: CASSTRGQLAYGYTF.

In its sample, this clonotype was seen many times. CDR3 region: CASSPRSNEQFF. CDR3 nucleotides: TGTGCCAGCAGTCCCAGGTCCAATGAGCAGTTCTTC. This chain connects TRBV7-2 to TRBJ2-1, with D unresolved. V was pared by 6 bases and J by 6 bases, with 9 bases between. CDR3 length: 12 amino acids. Germline V gives CDR1 SGHTA, CDR2 FQGNSA.

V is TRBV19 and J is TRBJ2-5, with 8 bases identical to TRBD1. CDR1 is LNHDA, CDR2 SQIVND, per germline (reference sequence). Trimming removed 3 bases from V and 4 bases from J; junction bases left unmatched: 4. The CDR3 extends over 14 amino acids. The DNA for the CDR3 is TGTGCCAGTAGTATGGACAGGGCATCAGAGACCCAGTACTTC. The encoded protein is CASSMDRASETQYF.

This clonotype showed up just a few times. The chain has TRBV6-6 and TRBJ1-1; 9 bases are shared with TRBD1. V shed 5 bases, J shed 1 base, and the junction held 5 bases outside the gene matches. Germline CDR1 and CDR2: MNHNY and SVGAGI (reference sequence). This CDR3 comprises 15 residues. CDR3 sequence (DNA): TGTGCCAGCAGTAGGGCGGACAGGGGGAACACTGAAGCTTTCTTT. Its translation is CASSRADRGNTEAFF.

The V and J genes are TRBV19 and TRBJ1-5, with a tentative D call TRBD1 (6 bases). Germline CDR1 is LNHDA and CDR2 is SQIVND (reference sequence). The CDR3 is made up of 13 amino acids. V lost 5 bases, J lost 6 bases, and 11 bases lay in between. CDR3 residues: CASSEQGGQPQHF. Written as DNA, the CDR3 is TGTGCCAGTAGTGAACAGGGTGGTCAGCCCCAGCATTTT. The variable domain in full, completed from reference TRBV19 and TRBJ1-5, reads DGGITQSPKYLFRKEGQNVTLSCEQNLNHDAMYWYRQDPGQGLRLIYYSQIVNDFQKGDIAEGYSVSREKKESFPLTVTSAQKNPTAFYLCASSEQGGQPQHFGDGTRLSIL.

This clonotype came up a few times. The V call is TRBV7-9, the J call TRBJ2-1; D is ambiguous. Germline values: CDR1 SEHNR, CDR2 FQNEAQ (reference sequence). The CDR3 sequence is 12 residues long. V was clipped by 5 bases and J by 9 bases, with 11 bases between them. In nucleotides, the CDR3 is TGTGCCAGCAGCCTGGATCATGGTGAGCAGTTCTTC. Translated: CASSLDHGEQFF.

The CDR3 here is CSASGTGRNQPQHF. In nucleotides, the CDR3 is TGCAGTGCTAGTGGGACAGGGCGCAATCAGCCCCAGCATTTT. V gene TRBV20-1 combines with J gene TRBJ1-5; TRBD1 agrees at 9 bases. The CDR3 contains 14 residues. V gave up 3 bases and J gave up 2 bases; unmatched junction bases: 2. The V gene's germline CDR1 is DFQATT and CDR2 SNEGSKA (reference sequence).

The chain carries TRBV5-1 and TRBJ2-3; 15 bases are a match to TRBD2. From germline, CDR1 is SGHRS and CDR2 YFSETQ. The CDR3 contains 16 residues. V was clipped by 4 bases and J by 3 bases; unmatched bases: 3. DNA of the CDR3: TGCGCCAGCAGCCTCGGGACTAGCGGGGGGACAGATACGCAGTATTTT. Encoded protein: CASSLGTSGGTDTQYF.

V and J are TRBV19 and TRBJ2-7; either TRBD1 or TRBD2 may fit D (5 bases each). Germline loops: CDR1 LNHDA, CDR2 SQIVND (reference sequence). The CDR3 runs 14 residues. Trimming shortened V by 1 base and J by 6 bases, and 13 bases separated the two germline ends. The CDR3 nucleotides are TGTGCCAGTAGTATAGGTGGTGGGACCGCCGAGCAGTACTTC. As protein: CASSIGGGTAEQYF.

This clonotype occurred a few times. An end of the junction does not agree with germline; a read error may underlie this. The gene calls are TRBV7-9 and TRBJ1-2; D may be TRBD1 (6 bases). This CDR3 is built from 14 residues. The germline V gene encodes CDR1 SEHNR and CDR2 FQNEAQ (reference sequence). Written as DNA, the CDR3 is TGTGCCAGCAGCGGCTGGTGGGGGGCAGGTGGCTATACCTTC. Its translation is CASSGWWGAGGYTF.

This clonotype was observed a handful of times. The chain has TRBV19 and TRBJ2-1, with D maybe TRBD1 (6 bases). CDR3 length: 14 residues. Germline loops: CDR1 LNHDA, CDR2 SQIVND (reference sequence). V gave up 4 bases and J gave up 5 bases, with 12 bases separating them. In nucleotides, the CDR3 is TGTGCCAGTAGTAGACAGGTTATCGACAATGAGCAGTTCTTC. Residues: CASSRQVIDNEQFF. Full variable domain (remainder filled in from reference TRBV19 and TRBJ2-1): DGGITQSPKYLFRKEGQNVTLSCEQNLNHDAMYWYRQDPGQGLRLIYYSQIVNDFQKGDIAEGYSVSREKKESFPLTVTSAQKNPTAFYLCASSRQVIDNEQFFGPGTRLTVL.

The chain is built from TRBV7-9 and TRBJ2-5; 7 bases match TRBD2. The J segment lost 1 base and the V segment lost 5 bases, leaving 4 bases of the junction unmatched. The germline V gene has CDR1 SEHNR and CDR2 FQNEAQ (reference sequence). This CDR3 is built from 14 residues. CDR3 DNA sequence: TGTGCCAGCAGCCAGGGAGGGCTCCAAGAGACCCAGTACTTC. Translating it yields CASSQGGLQETQYF.

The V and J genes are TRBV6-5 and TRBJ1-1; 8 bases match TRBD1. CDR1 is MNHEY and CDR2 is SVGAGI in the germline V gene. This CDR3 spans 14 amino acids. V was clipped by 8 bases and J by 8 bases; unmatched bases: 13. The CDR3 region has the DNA TGTGCCAGCGGCAGGGGGCGGTATAGTATCGAAGCTTTCTTT. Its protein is CASGRGRYSIEAFF.

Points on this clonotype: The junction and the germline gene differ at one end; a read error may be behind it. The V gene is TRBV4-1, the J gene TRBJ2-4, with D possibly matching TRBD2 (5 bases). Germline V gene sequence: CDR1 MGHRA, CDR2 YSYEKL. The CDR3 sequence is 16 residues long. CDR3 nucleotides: TGTGCCAGCAGCCAAGAAAGGGAGCCGGAAAAAAACATTCAGTACTTC. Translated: CASSQEREPEKNIQYF.

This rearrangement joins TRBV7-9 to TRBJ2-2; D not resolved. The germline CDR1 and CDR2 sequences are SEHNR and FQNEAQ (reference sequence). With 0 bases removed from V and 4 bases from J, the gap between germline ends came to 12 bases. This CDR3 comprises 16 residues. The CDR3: CASSLAARVGTGELFF. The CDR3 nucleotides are TGTGCCAGCAGCTTAGCGGCAAGGGTCGGCACCGGGGAGCTGTTTTTT.

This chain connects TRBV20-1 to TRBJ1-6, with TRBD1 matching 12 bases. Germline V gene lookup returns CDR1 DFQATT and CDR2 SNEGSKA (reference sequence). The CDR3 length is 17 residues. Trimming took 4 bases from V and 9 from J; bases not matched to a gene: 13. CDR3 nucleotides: TGCAGTGCTATCAGGGGACAGGGGGCTGGAGGGCTTTCACCCCTCCACTTT. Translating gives CSAIRGQGAGGLSPLHF.

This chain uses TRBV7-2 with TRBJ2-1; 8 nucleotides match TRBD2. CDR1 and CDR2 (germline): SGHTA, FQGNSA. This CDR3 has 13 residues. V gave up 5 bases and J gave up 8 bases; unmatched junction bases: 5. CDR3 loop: CASSPRRGDEQFF. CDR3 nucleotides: TGTGCCAGCAGCCCCCGGCGGGGGGATGAGCAGTTCTTC.